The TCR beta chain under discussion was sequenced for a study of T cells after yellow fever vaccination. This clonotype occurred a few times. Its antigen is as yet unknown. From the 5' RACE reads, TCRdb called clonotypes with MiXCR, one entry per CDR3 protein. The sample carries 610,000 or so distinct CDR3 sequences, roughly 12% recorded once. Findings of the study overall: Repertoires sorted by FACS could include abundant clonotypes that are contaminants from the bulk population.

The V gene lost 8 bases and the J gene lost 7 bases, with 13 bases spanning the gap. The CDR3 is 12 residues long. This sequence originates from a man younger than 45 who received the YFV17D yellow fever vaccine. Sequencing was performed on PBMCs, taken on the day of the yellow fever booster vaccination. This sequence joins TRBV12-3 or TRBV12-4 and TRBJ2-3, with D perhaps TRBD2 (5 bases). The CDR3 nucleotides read TGTGCCAGCGGGGAGAGCGGTTATACGCAGTATTTT. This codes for CASGESGYTQYF.